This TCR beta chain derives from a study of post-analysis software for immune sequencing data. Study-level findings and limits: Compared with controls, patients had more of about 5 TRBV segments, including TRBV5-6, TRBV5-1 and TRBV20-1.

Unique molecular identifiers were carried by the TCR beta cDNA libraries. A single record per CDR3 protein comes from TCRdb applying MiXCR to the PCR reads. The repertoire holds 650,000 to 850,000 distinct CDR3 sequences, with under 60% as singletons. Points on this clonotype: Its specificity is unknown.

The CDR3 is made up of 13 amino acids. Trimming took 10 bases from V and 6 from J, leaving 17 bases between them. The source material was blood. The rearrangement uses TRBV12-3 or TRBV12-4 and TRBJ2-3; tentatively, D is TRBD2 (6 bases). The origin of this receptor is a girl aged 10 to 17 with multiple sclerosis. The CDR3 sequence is CATSSVSSDTQYF. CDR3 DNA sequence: TGTGCCACCTCTAGCGTGAGTTCGGATACGCAGTATTTT.